This TCR beta chain derives from a study of OX40 agonist ivuxolimab in advanced cancers. The wider study: Dosing consisted of intravenous ivuxolimab at 0.01 to 10 mg/kg every 2 weeks. Prior therapy, whether anti-PD-1, anti-PD-L1 or anti-CTLA-4, was allowed, and 40% had some. The study, taken as a whole, reports: Expanded clones were, on average, more numerous among CD8+ T cells than CD4+.

Blood was sampled at baseline, cycle 4 day 1, and cycle 7 day 1. Profiling relied on immunoSEQ multiplex PCR, and the TCRdb table lists in-frame clones only, not all of them. There are around 76,000 clones in the sample; 80% to 90% occur only once, and around 0.54% lies in the top ten. On this clone itself: Its specificity is unknown.

The CDR3 runs to 14 residues. Germline CDR1 and CDR2: SGHTA and FQGNSA. Trimming stripped 5 bases from V and 2 bases from J, with 12 bases between. The chain uses TRBV7-2 and TRBJ1-2; D might be TRBD1 (6 bases). The receptor was isolated from an adult with an advanced solid tumor such as melanoma, head and neck, liver or kidney cancer. Sample: CD4+ or CD8+ T cells sorted from blood, taken in a trial of the OX40 agonist ivuxolimab. Here the CDR3 reads CASSEDSHNYGYTF. The CDR3 nucleotides read TGTGCCAGCAGCGAGGACAGCCACAACTATGGCTACACCTTC.